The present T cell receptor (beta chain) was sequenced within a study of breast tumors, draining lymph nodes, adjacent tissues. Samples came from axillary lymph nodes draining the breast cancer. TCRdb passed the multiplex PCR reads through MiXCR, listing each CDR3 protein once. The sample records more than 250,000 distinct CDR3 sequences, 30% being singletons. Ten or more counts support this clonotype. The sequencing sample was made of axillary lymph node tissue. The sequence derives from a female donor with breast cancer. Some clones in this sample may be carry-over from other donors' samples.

The CDR3 protein is CASSFPTSGRHNEQFF. The CDR3 DNA reads TGTGCCAGCAGTTTCCCGACTAGCGGGAGACACAATGAGCAGTTCTTC. The V call is TRBV12-3 or TRBV12-4, the J call TRBJ2-1; 12 positions agree with TRBD2. This CDR3 contains 16 residues. With V trimmed by 3 bases and J by 5 bases, 5 bases remained unmatched.